Presented here are 14 T cell receptor beta chains from one specimen sequenced in a study of T cell clones after liver transplantation. Using immunoSEQ multiplex PCR, the repertoire was profiled, and TCRdb retains in-frame clones only, with some absent. Found here are some 50,000 clones, roughly 71% of them singletons; the top ten hold approximately 10%. Specimen: CD4+ T cells from blood, collected at the 22-month timepoint. These receptors all stem from a human patient who received a liver transplant. The graft donor may have contributed some T cells.

The CDR3 here is CASSYERVETQYF. The CDR3 DNA reads TGTGCCAGCAGTTACGAGCGCGTGGAGACCCAGTACTTC. This chain joins TRBV6-5 and TRBJ2-5, with unresolved D. The CDR3 consists of 13 residues. Germline V CDR1 and CDR2: MNHEY, SVGAGI. V lost 2 bases and J lost 5, with 9 bases in between.

The chain employs TRBV10-3 and TRBJ1-5; D is unclear. This CDR3 spans 15 amino acids. The V gene lost 0 bases and the J gene lost 1 base, with 7 bases spanning the gap. Germline V gene lookup returns CDR1 ENHRY and CDR2 SYGVKD. The CDR3 sequence: CAISESTGSNQPQHF. CDR3 nucleotides: TGTGCCATCAGTGAGTCGACGGGGAGCAATCAGCCCCAGCATTTT.

The table lists this clone with a few counts. The chain uses TRBV10-3 and TRBJ2-3; TRBD2 aligns across 10 bases. Germline V gives CDR1 ENHRY, CDR2 SYGVKD. The V segment lost 6 bases and the J segment 1 base; nucleotides outside the gene matches: 4. This CDR3 contains 15 residues. The DNA for the CDR3 is TGTGCCATCAGAACCGGACTAGCGGGCACAGATACGCAGTATTTT. It encodes CAIRTGLAGTDTQYF.

The chain carries TRBV18 and TRBJ1-1; TRBD1 might be the D (5 bases). The CDR3 has 16 amino acids. Germline-derived CDR1 and CDR2 are KGHSH and LQKENI. Trimming took off 3 bases at V and 0 bases at J, with 14 bases between the two ends. CDR3 bases: TGTGCCAGCTCACCCGATACAGGCCGGATGAACACTGAAGCTTTCTTT. This codes for CASSPDTGRMNTEAFF.

V usage is TRBV28 and J usage is TRBJ1-5, with D possibly being TRBD1 (5 bases). There are 15 residues in the CDR3. The V gene's germline CDR1 is MDHEN and CDR2 SYDVKM. V lost 3 bases and J lost 3, with 12 bases in between. CDR3 in DNA: TGTGCCAGCAGTTTCGGGGGGACTAACAATCAGCCCCAGCATTTT. This gives the protein CASSFGGTNNQPQHF.

The chain employs TRBV29-1 and TRBJ2-1, with D perhaps matching TRBD2 (6 bases). The CDR3 sequence is 11 residues long. Germline CDR1 reads SQVTM; CDR2 reads ANQGSEA. The ends were cut back, 0 bases at V and 15 bases at J, with 12 bases in the middle. CDR3 nucleotides: TGCAGCGTTGAAGAGCGGCGGGGTGGGTTCTTC. Its protein is CSVEERRGGFF.

The chain carries TRBV5-1 and TRBJ2-5; TRBD1 is a possible D gene (6 bases). V lost 4 bases, J lost 4 bases, and 20 bases lay in between. Germline V gene sequence: CDR1 SGHRS, CDR2 YFSETQ. This CDR3 contains 16 residues. The CDR3 loop reads CASSLGYSGVGETQYF. The CDR3 region has the DNA TGCGCCAGCAGCCTGGGGTATTCAGGGGTCGGAGAGACCCAGTACTTC.

The chain couples TRBV19 to TRBJ2-3; D might be TRBD2 (6 bases). The germline V gene encodes CDR1 LNHDA and CDR2 SQIVND (reference sequence). The germline V and J ends were trimmed by 5 bases and 5 bases, with 14 bases remaining between them. The CDR3 has 14 amino acids. CDR3 coding DNA: TGTGCCAGTAGTCGGGACGGGGGAGGAGATACGCAGTATTTT. Translated: CASSRDGGGDTQYF. Looking up the rest from reference TRBV19 and TRBJ2-3 gives the full variable domain: DGGITQSPKYLFRKEGQNVTLSCEQNLNHDAMYWYRQDPGQGLRLIYYSQIVNDFQKGDIAEGYSVSREKKESFPLTVTSAQKNPTAFYLCASSRDGGGDTQYFGPGTRLTVL.

This clone came up once. This chain connects TRBV5-8 to TRBJ2-7; D may match TRBD1 or TRBD2 (7 bases each). Trimming pared 0 bases from V and 5 bases from J, leaving 18 bases between. Germline-derived CDR1 and CDR2 are SGHTS and YDEGEE. This CDR3 has 16 amino acids. CDR3 residues: CASSLGGGQLFDEQYF. As DNA, the CDR3 is TGTGCCAGCAGCTTGGGGGGGGGACAGCTCTTCGACGAGCAGTACTTC.

This clone has only a few counts. V is TRBV9 and J is TRBJ2-1; either TRBD1 or TRBD2 may fit D (5 bases each). The CDR3 loop spans 14 amino acids. Germline V gives CDR1 SGDLS, CDR2 YYNGEE. V lost 4 bases to trimming and J lost 9 bases, with 17 bases between them. The CDR3 here is CASSPSGTASEQFF. The CDR3 coding sequence is TGTGCCAGCAGCCCCTCAGGGACGGCGAGTGAGCAGTTCTTC.

This clone was found a few times. This rearrangement joins TRBV5-1 to TRBJ2-7; TRBD2 aligns across 8 bases. CDR3 length: 13 amino acids. The V gene's germline CDR1 is SGHRS and CDR2 YFSETQ. With V trimmed by 4 bases and J by 6 bases, 6 bases remained unmatched. The CDR3 coding sequence is TGCGCCAGCAGCCAAACTAGCGGCGTCGAGCAGTACTTC. It specifies CASSQTSGVEQYF.

The chain uses TRBV6-5 and TRBJ2-7; no definite D call. There are 14 residues in the CDR3. Trimming pared 2 bases from V and 4 bases from J, leaving 12 bases between. CDR1 is MNHEY, CDR2 SVGAGI, per germline. In DNA form, the CDR3 reads TGTGCCAGCAGTTACGGTGACGTTCTTTACGAGCAGTACTTC. Its translation is CASSYGDVLYEQYF.

This clone was picked up a small number of times. The gene calls are TRBV6-5 and TRBJ1-4, with D perhaps TRBD1 (6 bases). The V gene lost 7 bases and the J gene lost 8 bases, with 11 bases spanning the gap. CDR1 and CDR2 from the germline V gene are MNHEY and SVGAGI. The length of the CDR3 is 12 residues. The CDR3, as DNA: TGTGCCAGCAAGACAGGCCGGGAAAAACTGTTTTTT. Protein sequence: CASKTGREKLFF.

The chain has TRBV10-1 and TRBJ2-3, with a possible D match to TRBD1 (6 bases). V was shortened by 3 bases and J by 8 bases, with 12 bases between the two germline ends. The CDR3 sequence is 13 residues long. Germline values: CDR1 WNHNN, CDR2 SYGVQD (reference sequence). This CDR3 is CASSEPGARTQYF. CDR3 in DNA: TGCGCCAGCAGTGAACCAGGGGCACGTACGCAGTATTTT.